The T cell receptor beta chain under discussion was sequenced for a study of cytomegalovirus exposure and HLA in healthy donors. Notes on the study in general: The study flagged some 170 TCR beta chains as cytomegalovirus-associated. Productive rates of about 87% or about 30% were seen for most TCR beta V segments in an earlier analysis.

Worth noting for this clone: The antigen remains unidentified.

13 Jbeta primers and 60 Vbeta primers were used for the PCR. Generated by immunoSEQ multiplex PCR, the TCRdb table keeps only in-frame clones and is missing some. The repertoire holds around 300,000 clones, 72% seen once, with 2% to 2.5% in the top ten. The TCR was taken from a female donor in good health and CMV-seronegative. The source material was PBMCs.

For the CDR3, the DNA is TGTGCCAGCAGCTCAGCGGACAGGGGAACTGGAAACACCATATATTTT. Translated: CASSSADRGTGNTIYF. V and J are TRBV7-9 and TRBJ1-3; 9 bases agree with TRBD1. Germline-derived CDR1 and CDR2 are SEHNR and FQNEAQ (reference sequence). With 4 bases clipped from V and 2 bases from J, the junction kept 6 bases outside the gene matches. The CDR3 contains 16 residues.